This note documents a single T cell receptor beta chain sequence. What it recognizes is unknown. The PCR used 60 Vbeta and 13 Jbeta primers. Only in-frame clones appear in the TCRdb table, and some are missing; sequencing was by immunoSEQ multiplex PCR. The data show some 150,000 clones, around 81% seen once. This entry is derived from a study of cytomegalovirus exposure and HLA in healthy donors. Findings and caveats of the study: Cytomegalovirus-associated TCR beta chains were listed, numbering around 150.

This CDR3 has 15 amino acids. V was trimmed by 0 bases and J by 8 bases, leaving 17 bases between them. CDR1 is SGHNT and CDR2 is YYREEE in the germline V gene (reference sequence). The J gene is TRBJ1-2, the V gene TRBV5-4; a weak D match, TRBD1 (6 bases). Sequenced input: PBMCs. The source is a man between 45 and 60 years old in good health and CMV-seronegative. CDR3: CASSLVHPGVGGYTF. CDR3 nucleotide sequence: TGTGCCAGCAGCTTGGTCCACCCAGGGGTGGGCGGCTACACCTTC.